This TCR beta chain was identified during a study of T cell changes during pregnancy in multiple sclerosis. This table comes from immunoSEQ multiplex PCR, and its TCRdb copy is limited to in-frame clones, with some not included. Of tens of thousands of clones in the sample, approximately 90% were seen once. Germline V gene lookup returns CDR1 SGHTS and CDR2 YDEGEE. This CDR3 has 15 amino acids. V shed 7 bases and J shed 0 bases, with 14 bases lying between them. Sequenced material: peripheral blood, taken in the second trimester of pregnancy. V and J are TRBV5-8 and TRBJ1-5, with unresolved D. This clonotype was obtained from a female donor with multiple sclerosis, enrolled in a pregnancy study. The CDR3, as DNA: TGTGCCAGCTCGGTGGTTCTATATAGCAATCAGCCCCAGCATTTT. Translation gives CASSVVLYSNQPQHF.